This TCR beta chain was recovered during a study of blood T cell repertoires in COVID-19. Authors' data handling: Reference gene primer amplification gave nucleated cell count estimates. Using immunoSEQ multiplex PCR, the repertoire was profiled, and TCRdb retains in-frame clones only, with some absent. The V and J calls and clone size come from that table; D and trimming were worked out from the DNA. The sample contains 45,000 to 65,000 clones, about 80% of which appear only once. The CDR3 totals 15 residues. Per germline, CDR1 GTSNPN and CDR2 SVGIG (reference sequence). V was pared by 2 bases and J by 0 bases, with 2 bases of the junction left unmatched.

This chain connects TRBV30 to TRBJ2-5; 11 bases map to TRBD2. The sequence came from a man between 60 and 75 years old with acute or convalescent COVID-19. Sequenced material: peripheral blood. CDR3 sequence (DNA): TGTGCCTGGAGTTCGGGACTAGCGGACCAAGAGACCCAGTACTTC. Protein sequence: CAWSSGLADQETQYF.